This TCR beta chain stems from a study of OX40 agonist ivuxolimab in advanced cancers. Overall study context: Partial responses were seen in three patients, one with hepatocellular carcinoma and two with cutaneous melanoma.

The germline V and J ends were trimmed by 4 bases and 2 bases, with 18 bases remaining between them. The CDR3 totals 16 residues. CDR1 and CDR2 from the germline V gene are LNHDA and SQIVND (reference sequence). Note on this clone: What it binds is unknown.

Regarding the study as a whole: Some nonresponders additionally presented with little normalized T-cell clonal expansion. There were, on average, more expanded clones in CD8+ T cells than in CD4+.

Generated by immunoSEQ multiplex PCR, the TCRdb table keeps only in-frame clones and is missing some. The data contain about 34,000 clones, roughly 85% of them singletons. V and J are TRBV19 and TRBJ2-7; D may be TRBD1 (6 bases). The sequencing here drew on CD4+ or CD8+ T cells sorted from blood, taken in a trial of the OX40 agonist ivuxolimab. The origin of this receptor is an adult with an advanced solid tumor such as melanoma, head and neck, liver or kidney cancer. The chain's CDR3 is CASSTPRTAKAYEQYF. CDR3 in DNA: TGTGCCAGTAGTACTCCCAGGACAGCAAAAGCCTACGAGCAGTACTTC.